Listed here are 9 T cell receptor beta chains from one sample, sequenced in a study of identical twins (dated by TCRdb to about 2016). Library prep was done by 5' RACE. TCRdb shows the sequencer as Illumina HiSeq 2000. TCRdb ran its own pipeline on the public reads, namely fastp trimming at Q25 and MiXCR clone calling, and kept in-frame beta chains. Each CDR3 protein appears once, grouped with its most common genes and DNA. The table for this sample lists 690,000 or so distinct CDR3 sequences; 6.1% of them were counted only once. The biggest ten clones account for 1.5% to 2% of the sample. The sample consisted of naive T cells sorted from blood. What the cell subset or site label conveys for this sample: cells isolated with a human naive T-cell isolation kit. These TCRs come from a man aged 18 to 35 in good health.

Only a few counts were recorded for this clonotype. V is TRBV3-1 and J is TRBJ1-1; D is uncertain. CDR1 and CDR2 (germline): LGHDT, YNNKEL (reference sequence). The ends were cut back, 3 bases at V and 0 bases at J, with 11 bases in the middle. The CDR3 contains 15 residues. As DNA, the CDR3 is TGTGCCAGCAGCCAGAGTAGCATAATGAACACTGAAGCTTTCTTT. The encoded protein is CASSQSSIMNTEAFF.

This clonotype was seen at least ten times. This chain joins TRBV6-9 and TRBJ2-7; the D gene is possibly TRBD2 (5 bases). The CDR3 is 12 amino acids. From germline, CDR1 is MNHGY and CDR2 SVAAGI. The V end lost 7 bases, the J end lost 3 bases, and 10 bases lay between the germline ends. CDR3 coding DNA: TGTGCCAGCATCGAGGGTGGCTACGAGCAGTACTTC. Protein sequence: CASIEGGYEQYF.

This clonotype showed up many times. The V call is TRBV30, the J call TRBJ2-1; D is uncertain. V was cut by 4 bases and J by 1 base, with 8 bases left in between. The V gene's germline CDR1 is GTSNPN and CDR2 SVGIG (reference sequence). CDR3 length: 13 amino acids. CDR3 nucleotide sequence: TGTGCCTGGAACCCTGGGTCCTACAATGAGCAGTTCTTC. As protein: CAWNPGSYNEQFF.

The sample holds a few counts of this clonotype. The chain couples TRBV14 to TRBJ2-7, with 9 nucleotides matching TRBD1. V lost 4 bases to trimming and J lost 2 bases; unmatched junction nucleotides: 9. Germline V lookup: CDR1 SGHDN, CDR2 FVKESK. This CDR3 is 16 amino acids long. The CDR3 spells CASSPLQGASTYEQYV. DNA of the CDR3: TGTGCCAGCAGCCCGCTACAGGGGGCGAGTACCTACGAGCAGTACGTC.

In this sample, this clonotype turned up many times. This chain joins TRBV12-3 or TRBV12-4 and TRBJ1-1; unclear D gene. Between the trimmed V and J ends, which lost 10 bases and 8 bases, there was a span of 14 bases. CDR3 length: 11 amino acids. The CDR3 loop reads CATRSRGEAFF. CDR3 DNA: TGTGCCACCCGTTCGCGAGGAGAAGCTTTCTTT.

This clonotype was counted many times. This chain joins TRBV20-1 and TRBJ2-5; D may correspond to TRBD1 or TRBD2 (5 bases each). Germline-derived CDR1 and CDR2 are DFQATT and SNEGSKA (reference sequence). The CDR3 has 12 residues. V lost 2 bases, J lost 8 bases, and 12 bases lay in between. CDR3 region: CSARYLWDTQYF. The CDR3 nucleotides read TGCAGTGCTAGATATCTTTGGGACACCCAGTACTTC.

The CDR3 coding sequence is TGTGCCAGCAGCGTAGGGTCGGCGGGAGCGCTCAATGAGCAGTTCTTC. Its translation: CASSVGSAGALNEQFF. The chain combines TRBV9 with TRBJ2-1, with 7 nucleotides matching TRBD2. This CDR3 is built from 16 residues. V was pared by 0 bases and J by 6 bases, with 9 bases of the junction left unmatched. CDR1 and CDR2 from the germline V gene are SGDLS and YYNGEE.

This clonotype was counted many times. The V gene is TRBV25-1, the J gene TRBJ1-4; 8 nucleotides agree with TRBD1. Trimming took 6 bases from V and 8 from J; bases not matched to a gene: 11. This CDR3 is 15 amino acids long. From germline, CDR1 is MGHDK and CDR2 SYGVNS. The CDR3 spells CASSPLQGAGEKLFF. The CDR3 coding sequence is TGTGCCAGCAGCCCTCTGCAGGGGGCTGGAGAAAAACTGTTTTTT.

This clonotype came up a few times. The CDR3 DNA follows: TGTGCCAGTAGTATCCAGGGTCATCAGCCCCAGCATTTT. This gives the protein CASSIQGHQPQHF. The V call is TRBV19, the J call TRBJ1-5; perhaps TRBD1 as D (5 bases). Germline CDR1 is LNHDA and CDR2 is SQIVND (reference sequence). The CDR3 is made up of 13 amino acids. V was pared by 3 bases and J by 5 bases, with 8 bases between.